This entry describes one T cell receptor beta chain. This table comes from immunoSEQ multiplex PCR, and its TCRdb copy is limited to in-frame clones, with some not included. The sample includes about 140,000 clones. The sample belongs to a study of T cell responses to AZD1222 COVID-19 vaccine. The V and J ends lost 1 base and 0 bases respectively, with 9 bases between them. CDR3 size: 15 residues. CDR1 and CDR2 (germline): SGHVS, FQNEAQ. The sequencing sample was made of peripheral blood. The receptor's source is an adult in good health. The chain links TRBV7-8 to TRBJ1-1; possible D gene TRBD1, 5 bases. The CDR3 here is CASSLGQGLNTEAFF. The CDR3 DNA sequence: TGTGCCAGCAGCTTAGGGCAGGGACTGAACACTGAAGCTTTCTTT.